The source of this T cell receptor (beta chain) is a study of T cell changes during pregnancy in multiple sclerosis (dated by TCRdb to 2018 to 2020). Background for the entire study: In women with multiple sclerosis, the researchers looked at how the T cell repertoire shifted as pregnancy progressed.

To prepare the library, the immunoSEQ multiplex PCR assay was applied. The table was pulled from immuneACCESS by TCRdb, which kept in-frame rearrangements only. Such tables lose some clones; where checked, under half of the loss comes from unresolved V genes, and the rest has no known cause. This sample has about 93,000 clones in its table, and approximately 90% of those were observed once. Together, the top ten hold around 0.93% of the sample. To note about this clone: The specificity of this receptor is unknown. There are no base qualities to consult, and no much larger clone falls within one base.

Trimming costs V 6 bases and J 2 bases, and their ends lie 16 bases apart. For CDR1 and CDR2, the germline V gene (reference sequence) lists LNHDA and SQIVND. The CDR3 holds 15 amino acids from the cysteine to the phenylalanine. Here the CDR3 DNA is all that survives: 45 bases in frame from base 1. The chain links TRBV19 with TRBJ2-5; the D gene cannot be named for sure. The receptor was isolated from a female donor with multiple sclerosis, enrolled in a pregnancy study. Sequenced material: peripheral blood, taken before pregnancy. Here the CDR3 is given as CASSFRGTLQETQYF. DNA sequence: TGTGCCAGTAGCTTTCGCGGAACATTACAAGAGACCCAGTACTTC.